The rows below give T cell receptor beta chains drawn from one sample of a study of control samples from healthy donors and cancer patients. Some clones are missing from TCRdb's copy, which holds only in-frame ones; the method was immunoSEQ multiplex PCR. The data show roughly 29,000 clones, about 85% seen once. The specimen sequenced was formalin-fixed, paraffin-embedded tissue. The receptors come from a female donor with melanoma. Both conserved end residues are part of each CDR3. D genes are given only for firm matches. Size is stated for part of the rows, as once, few or many counts, or as a class when the clone is expanded.

clone_size,j_call,v_call,cdr3_length,d_call,cdr3_aa,cdr3_nt
.,TRBJ2-7,TRBV25-1,12,.,CASSEGAYEQYF,TGTGCCAGCAGTGAGGGGGCCTACGAGCAGTACTTC
.,TRBJ2-3,TRBV5-6,15,.,CASSNGAGVTDTQYF,TGTGCCAGCAGCAATGGGGCAGGGGTCACAGATACGCAGTATTTT
.,TRBJ2-1,TRBV7-3,15,.,CASSPYRTTYNEQFF,TGTGCCAGCAGCCCCTATCGGACGACCTACAATGAGCAGTTCTTC
.,TRBJ2-1,TRBV5-1,14,TRBD2,CASSLVGGSYEQFF,TGCGCCAGCAGCTTGGTGGGCGGGAGCTATGAGCAGTTCTTC
.,TRBJ2-1,TRBV29-1,12,.,CSVEDGTNEQFF,TGCAGCGTTGAAGATGGGACTAATGAGCAGTTCTTC
.,TRBJ2-1,TRBV9,12,.,CASSVEYNEQFF,TGTGCCAGCAGCGTAGAGTACAATGAGCAGTTCTTC
.,TRBJ2-5,TRBV28,14,TRBD2,CASRGLAGQNKQYF,TGTGCCAGCCGGGGGCTAGCGGGACAAAACAAGCAGTACTTC
.,TRBJ1-2,TRBV11-2,15,.,CASSLDVTGGDGYTF,TGTGCCAGCAGTTTAGATGTGACAGGAGGGGATGGCTACACCTTC
.,TRBJ1-1,TRBV30,11,.,CAWKVGPPAFF,TGTGCCTGGAAAGTCGGGCCTCCGGCTTTCTTT
.,TRBJ1-4,TRBV18,12,.,CASSPLNEKLFF,TGTGCCAGCTCACCTCTCAATGAAAAACTGTTTTTT
once,TRBJ2-5,TRBV18,11,.,CVSSTGETQYF,TGTGTCAGCTCAACGGGAGAGACCCAGTACTTC
.,TRBJ2-5,TRBV18,14,TRBD1,CASSPGAGGETQYF,TGTGCCAGCTCACCCGGAGCAGGGGGAGAGACCCAGTACTTC
.,TRBJ1-2,TRBV5-1,14,.,CASSPAKAFYGYTF,TGCGCCAGCAGCCCGGCCAAAGCCTTCTATGGCTACACCTTC
few,TRBJ2-7,TRBV3-1/TRBV3-2,15,TRBD2,CASSQSLAGSYEQYF,TGTGCCAGCAGCCAGTCACTAGCGGGCTCCTACGAGCAGTACTTC
.,TRBJ2-3,TRBV7-2,13,.,CASSLDWGGTQYF,TGTGCCAGCAGCTTAGATTGGGGGGGCACGCAGTATTTT
.,TRBJ1-3,TRBV2,13,.,CASSDWGGNTIYF,TGTGCCAGCAGTGACTGGGGGGGAAACACCATATATTTT
.,TRBJ1-2,TRBV4-3,14,TRBD1,CASSPGQGAFGYTF,TGCGCCAGCAGCCCCGGACAGGGGGCTTTTGGCTACACCTTC
.,TRBJ1-2,TRBV19,16,TRBD1,CASSHPSSAGGYGYTF,TGTGCCAGTAGTCACCCCTCCTCGGCAGGGGGTTATGGCTACACCTTC
.,TRBJ2-2,TRBV7-6,15,TRBD2,CASSLGSSGGGELFF,TGTGCCAGCAGCTTAGGTTCGAGCGGGGGCGGGGAGCTGTTTTTT
.,TRBJ2-2,TRBV3-1/TRBV3-2,18,TRBD2,CASSLEGLAGWNTGELFF,TGTGCCAGCAGCCTCGAGGGGCTAGCGGGTTGGAACACCGGGGAGCTGTTTTTT
.,TRBJ2-7,TRBV4-2,14,TRBD1,CASSQVVGQGVQYF,TGTGCCAGCAGCCAAGTGGTGGGACAGGGAGTGCAGTACTTC
.,TRBJ2-1,TRBV12-3/TRBV12-4,13,TRBD2,CASSPTSGNEQFF,TGTGCCAGCAGTCCGACTAGCGGCAATGAGCAGTTCTTC
.,TRBJ2-3,TRBV7-9,14,.,CASSLNQHTDTQYF,TGTGCCAGCAGCTTAAACCAGCACACAGATACGCAGTATTTT
.,TRBJ2-3,TRBV19,12,.,CASSPQGDTQYF,TGTGCCAGTAGCCCGCAGGGGGATACGCAGTATTTT
.,TRBJ1-2,TRBV3-1/TRBV3-2,15,.,CASSPGGDGITGYTF,TGTGCCAGCAGCCCGGGGGGGGATGGAATAACTGGCTACACCTTC
.,TRBJ1-1,TRBV5-4,12,.,CASSFGYEEAFF,TGTGCCAGCAGCTTTGGGTACGAGGAAGCTTTCTTT
.,TRBJ1-2,TRBV3-1/TRBV3-2,15,.,CASSHPEAGRDGYTF,TGTGCTAGCAGCCATCCCGAGGCAGGCAGGGACGGCTACACCTTC
.,TRBJ2-2,TRBV27,11,.,CASSSLGELFF,TGTGCCAGCAGCTCCCTCGGGGAGCTGTTTTTT
.,TRBJ2-1,TRBV27,17,TRBD2,CASSFVGGTSSYNEQFF,TGTGCCAGCAGTTTTGTGGGGGGGACTTCCTCCTACAATGAGCAGTTCTTC
once,TRBJ2-5,TRBV6-5,13,TRBD1,CASSRGWQETQYF,TGTGCCAGCAGCAGGGGGTGGCAAGAGACCCAGTACTTC
.,TRBJ2-7,TRBV7-9,18,TRBD2,CASSLGGGRSGRSYEQYF,TGTGCCAGCAGCTTAGGGGGCGGGAGATCCGGAAGGTCCTACGAGCAGTACTTC
.,TRBJ2-7,TRBV5-1,17,.,CASSLGRGVPDFYEQYF,TGCGCCAGCAGCTTGGGGAGGGGGGTGCCCGACTTCTACGAGCAGTACTTC
.,TRBJ2-1,TRBV5-1,13,.,CASSGQVSNEQFF,TGCGCCAGCAGCGGGCAGGTTAGTAATGAGCAGTTCTTC
.,TRBJ2-2,TRBV11-3,16,.,CASSLPSGENTGELFF,TGTGCCAGCAGCTTACCCTCCGGGGAGAACACCGGGGAGCTGTTTTTT
.,TRBJ1-1,TRBV5-1,18,.,CASTPLTAGDLTVPEAFF,TGCGCCAGCACCCCACTAACGGCAGGGGACCTCACGGTCCCTGAAGCTTTCTTT